This TCR beta chain was obtained from a study of beta chain features in type 1 diabetes. Study details: Researchers looked at some 99 million sorted cells across all samples.

The sequenced template was cDNA made from the entire isolated RNA. TCRdb's table, derived via immunoSEQ multiplex PCR, lists solely in-frame clones and lacks some. The top ten hold 0.035% to 0.05% of the sample, which has fewer than 350,000 clones, around a fifth seen once. Germline CDR1 reads SGHRS; CDR2 reads YFSETQ. The V and J ends lost 2 bases and 5 bases, in that order; junction bases with no gene match: 1. The CDR3 spans 13 residues. This clonotype was obtained from a woman between 18 and 29 years old in good health. The sample taken for sequencing was naive CD4+ T cells from blood. The V and J genes are TRBV5-1 and TRBJ1-5; TRBD1 aligns across 7 bases. The CDR3 DNA is TGCGCCAGCAGCTTCGACAGGGATCAGCCCCAGCATTTT. This codes for CASSFDRDQPQHF.